These 20 T cell receptor beta chains came from one sample sequenced in a study of blood T cell repertoires in COVID-19. Using immunoSEQ multiplex PCR, the repertoire was profiled, and TCRdb retains in-frame clones only, with some absent. The sample holds 300,000 to 400,000 clones, 87% seen once. Sequenced input: peripheral blood. Receptors were obtained from a woman aged 45-60 years with COVID-19, enrolled during active disease.

DNA for the CDR3: TGTGCCAGCAGTGGGCCGACAGGGGCTTCGGGCACCGGGGAGCTGTTTTTT. Its protein is CASSGPTGASGTGELFF. The chain couples TRBV7-6 to TRBJ2-2, with 8 positions matching TRBD1. V dropped 6 bases and J dropped 4; count of bases not matched to a gene: 13. Germline CDR1 SGHVS, CDR2 FNYEAQ. The CDR3 has 17 residues.

This chain links TRBV11-2 with TRBJ1-2, with a weak D call TRBD1 (6 bases). The germline gives CDR1 SGHAT, CDR2 FQNNGV. The CDR3 is 14 residues long. Trimming pared 2 bases from V and 7 bases from J, leaving 14 bases between. CDR3 region: CASSLSYRVRGYTF. The CDR3 nucleotides read TGTGCCAGCAGCTTATCGTACAGGGTACGTGGCTACACCTTC.

The J gene is TRBJ1-4, the V gene TRBV18; 9 nucleotides match TRBD1. J lost 5 bases, V lost 6 bases, and 7 bases had no gene match. This CDR3 is built from 15 residues. Germline V gene lookup returns CDR1 KGHSH and CDR2 LQKENI. The CDR3 DNA is TGTGCCAGCTCGGAACAGGGGGCGTCGAATGAAAAACTGTTTTTT. Amino acid sequence: CASSEQGASNEKLFF.

The rearrangement joins TRBV24-1 to TRBJ2-2; TRBD1 matches at 7 bases. J lost 5 bases, V lost 2 bases, and 7 bases had no gene match. Germline V gene sequence: CDR1 KGHDR, CDR2 SFDVKD. This CDR3 region has 16 residues. The chain's CDR3 is CATSDSRQGRTGELFF. CDR3 DNA: TGTGCCACCAGTGATTCTCGACAGGGTAGAACCGGGGAGCTGTTTTTT.

This clone has just one count. This chain uses TRBV18 with TRBJ2-3, with 9 bases that match TRBD1. Per the germline V gene, CDR1 is KGHSH and CDR2 is LQKENI. The CDR3 covers 17 residues. Unmatched junction bases numbered 9, after V lost 3 bases and J lost 2 bases. The chain's CDR3 is CASSPGWGQGSTDTQYF. In DNA form, the CDR3 reads TGTGCCAGCTCACCTGGTTGGGGACAGGGATCCACAGATACGCAGTATTTT.

The chain employs TRBV18 and TRBJ1-1; 9 bases are a match to TRBD1. The CDR3 consists of 16 residues. The ends lost 3 bases at V and 3 bases at J; junction bases unmatched: 8. Germline CDR1 is KGHSH and CDR2 is LQKENI. The CDR3 nucleotides are TGTGCCAGCTCACCCCGGACAGGGGTCAAGGACACTGAAGCTTTCTTT. Amino acid sequence: CASSPRTGVKDTEAFF. The complete variable domain, with remaining parts taken from reference TRBV18 and TRBJ1-1, reads NAGVMQNPRHLVRRRGQEARLRCSPMKGHSHVYWYRQLPEEGLKFMVYLQKENIIDESGMPKERFSAEFPKEGPSILRIQQVVRGDSAAYFCASSPRTGVKDTEAFFGQGTRLTVV.

The chain combines TRBV4-1 with TRBJ2-1; D may be TRBD2 (6 bases). The CDR3 extends over 15 amino acids. Germline CDR1 is MGHRA and CDR2 is YSYEKL. Trimming removed 5 bases from V and 7 bases from J, with 18 bases in between. CDR3 nucleotide sequence: TGCGCCAGCAGCGAAGTTTTTGGAGGGCCAAATGAGCAGTTCTTC. Its protein product is CASSEVFGGPNEQFF.

The J gene is TRBJ1-3, the V gene TRBV19; D is unresolved. Germline CDR1 is LNHDA and CDR2 is SQIVND (reference sequence). CDR3 length: 16 residues. Trimming stripped 5 bases from V and 4 bases from J, with 18 bases between. This CDR3 is CASSPGVGSSGNTIYF. As DNA, the CDR3 is TGTGCCAGTAGTCCCGGGGTGGGTTCTTCCGGAAACACCATATATTTT.

The genes are TRBV5-1 and TRBJ2-2; D possibly corresponds to TRBD2 (6 bases). CDR3 length equals 14 residues. Trimming cost V 0 bases and J 4 bases, with 7 bases left between them. Germline CDR1 reads SGHRS; CDR2 reads YFSETQ. DNA of the CDR3: TGCGCCAGCAGCTTGGCAGCGGGCACCGGGGAGCTGTTTTTT. It translates to CASSLAAGTGELFF.

V gene TRBV30 combines with J gene TRBJ2-5; no reliable D call. Germline V CDR1 and CDR2: GTSNPN, SVGIG (reference sequence). With 1 base removed from V and 1 base from J, the gap between germline ends came to 4 bases. The CDR3 sequence is 12 residues long. This CDR3 reads CAWSDFQETQYF. CDR3 nucleotide sequence: TGTGCCTGGAGTGACTTCCAAGAGACCCAGTACTTC.

This clone has a handful of counts. V gene TRBV5-1 combines with J gene TRBJ2-4; a weak D match, TRBD1 (5 bases). Trimming pared 3 bases from V and 8 bases from J, leaving 12 bases between. Germline V gene lookup returns CDR1 SGHRS and CDR2 YFSETQ. The CDR3 has 13 amino acids. The CDR3 nucleotides read TGCGCCAGCAGCTGGCCAGGGTCGGACATTCAGTACTTC. Translating it yields CASSWPGSDIQYF.

This clone turned up a few times. This chain uses TRBV2 with TRBJ1-5; 9 nucleotides match TRBD1. The CDR3 is 14 amino acids. The junction had 6 bases not matched to a gene; V was cut back by 6 bases and J by 6 bases. Germline V gives CDR1 SNHLY, CDR2 FYNNEI. This CDR3 reads CASSADRGGQPQHF. CDR3 DNA: TGTGCCAGCAGCGCGGACAGGGGTGGTCAGCCCCAGCATTTT.

The genes are TRBV7-9 and TRBJ2-5; D is uncertain. Germline CDR1 and CDR2: SEHNR and FQNEAQ (reference sequence). V dropped 2 bases and J dropped 3 bases, with 4 bases sitting between them. The CDR3 consists of 12 residues. CDR3 nucleotide sequence: TGTGCCAGCAGCTTACGGGAAGAGACCCAGTACTTC. This gives the protein CASSLREETQYF.

The chain employs TRBV30 and TRBJ1-2; D not resolved. Germline lookup yields CDR1 GTSNPN and CDR2 SVGIG (reference sequence). V was shortened by 3 bases and J by 4 bases, with 6 bases between the two germline ends. The CDR3 totals 11 residues. As DNA, the CDR3 is TGTGCCTGGAGCCGGGGCTATGGCTACACCTTC. Amino acid sequence: CAWSRGYGYTF. Drawing the rest from reference TRBV30 and TRBJ1-2, the complete variable domain is SQTIHQWPATLVQPVGSPLSLECTVEGTSNPNLYWYRQAAGRGLQLLFYSVGIGQISSEVPQNLSASRPQDRQFILSSKKLLLSDSGFYLCAWSRGYGYTFGSGTRLTVV.

The chain uses TRBV19 and TRBJ2-7, with TRBD1 matching over 7 bases. From germline, CDR1 is LNHDA and CDR2 SQIVND (reference sequence). The CDR3 is 13 residues long. J was trimmed by 2 bases and V by 4 bases; bases with no gene match: 2. The CDR3 reads CASSTGGPYEQYF. DNA of the CDR3: TGTGCCAGTAGTACAGGGGGACCCTACGAGCAGTACTTC.

This rearrangement joins TRBV6-5 to TRBJ2-7, with a possible D match to TRBD1 (6 bases). The germline CDR1 and CDR2 sequences are MNHEY and SVGAGI. V was clipped by 6 bases and J by 0 bases, with 15 bases between them. This CDR3 contains 15 residues. The chain's CDR3 is CASRGQKQFSYEQYF. As DNA, the CDR3 is TGTGCCAGCAGAGGACAGAAACAATTCTCCTACGAGCAGTACTTC.

This clone was observed once. The chain links TRBV5-4 to TRBJ2-2; no reliable D call. The V and J ends lost 5 bases and 2 bases respectively, with 7 bases between them. The CDR3 is made up of 13 amino acids. CDR1 and CDR2 (germline): SGHNT, YYREEE (reference sequence). The CDR3 DNA reads TGTGCCAGCAGGAACAGAAACACCGGGGAGCTGTTTTTT. It specifies CASRNRNTGELFF.

The chain is built from TRBV7-8 and TRBJ2-1, with D maybe TRBD2 (5 bases). In germline, CDR1 is SGHVS, CDR2 FQNEAQ. Trimming shortened V by 5 bases and J by 0 bases, and 17 bases separated the two germline ends. This CDR3 has 17 amino acids. CDR3 residues: CASSPGGLYSSYNEQFF. The CDR3 bases are TGTGCCAGCAGCCCCGGAGGACTCTACAGCTCCTACAATGAGCAGTTCTTC.

The chain links TRBV6-5 to TRBJ1-2, with D possibly being TRBD1 (5 bases). Deletions cut 6 bases from V and 0 bases from J, with 8 bases between. Germline CDR1 reads MNHEY; CDR2 reads SVGAGI. This CDR3 comprises 13 residues. The CDR3 nucleotides read TGTGCCAGCAGACGGGGGTCTAACTATGGCTACACCTTC. The encoded protein is CASRRGSNYGYTF.

V is TRBV2 and J is TRBJ2-2, with 9 bases that match TRBD2. V gave up 2 bases and J gave up 7 bases; unmatched junction bases: 5. The CDR3 is 15 amino acids. Germline V gene data show CDR1 as SNHLY and CDR2 as FYNNEI. The CDR3 DNA reads as TGTGCCAGCAGTGAAAGACTAGCGGACCTCGGGGAGCTGTTTTTT. Residues: CASSERLADLGELFF.